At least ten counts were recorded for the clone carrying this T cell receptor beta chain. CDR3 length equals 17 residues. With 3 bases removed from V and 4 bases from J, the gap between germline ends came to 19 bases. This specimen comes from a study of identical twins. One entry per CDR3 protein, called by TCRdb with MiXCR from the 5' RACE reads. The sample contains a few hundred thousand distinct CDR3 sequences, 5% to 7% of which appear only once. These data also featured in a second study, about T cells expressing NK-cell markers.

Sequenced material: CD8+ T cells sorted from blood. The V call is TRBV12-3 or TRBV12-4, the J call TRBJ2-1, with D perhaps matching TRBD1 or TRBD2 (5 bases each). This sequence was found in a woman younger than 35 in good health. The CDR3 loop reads CASSFAEQDSIYNEQFF. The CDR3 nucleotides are TGTGCCAGCAGTTTCGCAGAACAGGACTCTATATACAATGAGCAGTTCTTC.